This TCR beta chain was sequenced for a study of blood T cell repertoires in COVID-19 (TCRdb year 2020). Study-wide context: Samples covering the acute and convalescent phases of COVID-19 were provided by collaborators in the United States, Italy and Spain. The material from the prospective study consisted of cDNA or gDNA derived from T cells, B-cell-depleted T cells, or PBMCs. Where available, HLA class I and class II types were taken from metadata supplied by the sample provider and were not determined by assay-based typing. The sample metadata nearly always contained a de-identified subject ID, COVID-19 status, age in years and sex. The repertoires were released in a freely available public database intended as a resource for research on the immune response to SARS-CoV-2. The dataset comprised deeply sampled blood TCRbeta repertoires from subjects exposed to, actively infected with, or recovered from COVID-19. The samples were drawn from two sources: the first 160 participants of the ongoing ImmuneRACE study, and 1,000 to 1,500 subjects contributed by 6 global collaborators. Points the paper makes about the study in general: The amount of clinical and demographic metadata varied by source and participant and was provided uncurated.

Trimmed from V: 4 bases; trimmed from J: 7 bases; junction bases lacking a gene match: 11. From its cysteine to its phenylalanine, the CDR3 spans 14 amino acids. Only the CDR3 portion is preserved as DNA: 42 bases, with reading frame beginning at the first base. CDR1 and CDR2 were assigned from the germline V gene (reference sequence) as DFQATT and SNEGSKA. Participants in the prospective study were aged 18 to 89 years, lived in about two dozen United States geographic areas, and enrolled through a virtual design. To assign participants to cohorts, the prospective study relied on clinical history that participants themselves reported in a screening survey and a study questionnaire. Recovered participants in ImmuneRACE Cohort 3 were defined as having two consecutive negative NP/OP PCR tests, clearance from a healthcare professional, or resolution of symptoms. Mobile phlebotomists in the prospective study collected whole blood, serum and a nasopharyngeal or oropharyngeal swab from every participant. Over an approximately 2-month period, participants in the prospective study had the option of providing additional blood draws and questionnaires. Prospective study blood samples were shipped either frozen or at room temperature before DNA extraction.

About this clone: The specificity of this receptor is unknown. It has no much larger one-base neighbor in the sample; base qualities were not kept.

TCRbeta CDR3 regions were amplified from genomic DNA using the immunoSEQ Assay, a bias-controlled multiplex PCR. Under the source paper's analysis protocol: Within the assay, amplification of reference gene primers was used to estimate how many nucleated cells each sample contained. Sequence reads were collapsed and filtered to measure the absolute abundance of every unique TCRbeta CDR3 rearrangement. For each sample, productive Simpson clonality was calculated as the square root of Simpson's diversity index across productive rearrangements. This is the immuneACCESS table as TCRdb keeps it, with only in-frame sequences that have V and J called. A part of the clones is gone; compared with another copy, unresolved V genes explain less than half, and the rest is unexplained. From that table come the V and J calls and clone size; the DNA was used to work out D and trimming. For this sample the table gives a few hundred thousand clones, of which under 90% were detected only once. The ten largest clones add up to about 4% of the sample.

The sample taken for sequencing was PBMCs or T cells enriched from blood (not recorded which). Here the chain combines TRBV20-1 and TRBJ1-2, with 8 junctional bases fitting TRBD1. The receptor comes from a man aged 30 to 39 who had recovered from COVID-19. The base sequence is TGCAGTGCTACTGACGGGACAGGTCCACTTGGCTACACCTTC. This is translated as CSATDGTGPLGYTF.